The 5 T cell receptor beta chains reported below all come from one sample, sequenced in a study of radiotherapy plus CTLA-4 blockade in lung cancer. Profiling relied on immunoSEQ multiplex PCR, and the TCRdb table lists in-frame clones only, not all of them. This sample carries approximately 14,000 clones, roughly 72% of them seen once, and the ten largest clones take more than 45%. Source: peripheral blood, taken from a patient treated with radiotherapy plus ipilimumab. These receptors originate from a human donor with non-small cell lung cancer whose response to radiotherapy plus ipilimumab could not be evaluated.

V and J are TRBV7-6 and TRBJ2-5; maybe TRBD1 (5 bases). The CDR3 is 14 amino acids. Per the germline V gene, CDR1 is SGHVS and CDR2 is FNYEAQ. The V gene lost 5 bases and the J gene lost 4 bases, with 14 bases spanning the gap. DNA of the CDR3: TGTGCCAGCAGCAGATACCAGGGCGTAGAGACCCAGTACTTC. It yields the protein CASSRYQGVETQYF.

The chain recombines TRBV18 with TRBJ1-1, with 7 bases identical to TRBD1. In germline, CDR1 is KGHSH, CDR2 LQKENI. J gave up 3 bases and V 2 bases, and 9 bases lay outside the gene matches. The length of the CDR3 is 16 residues. The CDR3 DNA reads as TGTGCCAGCTCACCAGGACAGGACGGGTGGTACACTGAAGCTTTCTTT. Translated: CASSPGQDGWYTEAFF.

The rearrangement joins TRBV6-5 to TRBJ1-2; D remains ambiguous. Trimming took 8 bases from V and 2 from J, leaving 15 bases between them. Looked up from germline, CDR1 is MNHEY and CDR2 is SVGAGI. The CDR3 totals 14 residues. The CDR3 protein is CASQPTLTNYGYTF. The CDR3 DNA sequence: TGTGCCAGCCAACCGACTTTGACCAACTATGGCTACACCTTC.

The genes are TRBV27 and TRBJ2-7, with 10 positions matching TRBD1. V lost 3 bases to trimming and J lost 2 bases; unmatched junction nucleotides: 4. Looked up from germline, CDR1 is MNHEY and CDR2 is SMNVEV (reference sequence). This CDR3 is built from 15 residues. The CDR3 sequence is CASSLSGQGAYEQYF. The CDR3 region has the DNA TGTGCCAGCAGTTTGTCCGGACAGGGGGCCTACGAGCAGTACTTC.

The CDR3: CASSLQGLGGYTF. DNA for the CDR3: TGTGCCAGCAGTCTACAGGGGCTTGGGGGCTACACCTTC. The chain has TRBV2 and TRBJ1-2, with TRBD1 identical over 7 bases. Germline CDR1 reads SNHLY; CDR2 reads FYNNEI. With V trimmed by 5 bases and J by 8 bases, 8 bases remained unmatched. The CDR3 is 13 residues long.